Each of the 25 T cell receptor beta chains below was sequenced from the same sample in a study of PD-L1 blockade in urothelial cancer. The assay was immunoSEQ multiplex PCR, and TCRdb's table has in-frame clones only and misses some. The sample yields roughly 29,000 clones, 84% seen once. Time point here: peripheral blood 6 weeks after treatment start. The sequencing here drew on PBMCs, taken around atezolizumab (anti-PD-L1) treatment. The receptors were sampled from a man aged 65 to 85 with urothelial cancer.

The V and J genes are TRBV7-3 and TRBJ2-2, with D possibly being TRBD1 (6 bases). The germline V and J ends were trimmed by 2 bases and 8 bases, with 12 bases remaining between them. CDR3 size: 14 residues. Germline V CDR1 and CDR2: SGHTA, FQGTGA. The CDR3 DNA is TGTGCCAGCAGCTTAGAGTCCGGGACAGGGGAGCTGTTTTTT. It encodes CASSLESGTGELFF.

The chain carries TRBV20-1 and TRBJ1-2; D unclear. The CDR3 is made up of 11 amino acids. Germline V lookup: CDR1 DFQATT, CDR2 SNEGSKA (reference sequence). V shed 1 base and J shed 13 bases, with 13 bases lying between them. CDR3 loop: CSARVQAVITF. The CDR3 DNA reads TGCAGTGCTAGAGTGCAGGCCGTTATCACCTTC.

Only one count was recorded for this clone. The V call is TRBV18, the J call TRBJ2-7, with D possibly matching TRBD2 (6 bases). The germline V and J ends were trimmed by 6 bases and 3 bases, with 12 bases remaining between them. CDR3 length: 13 residues. Germline values: CDR1 KGHSH, CDR2 LQKENI. The CDR3 reads CASSPGGGYEQYF. The DNA for the CDR3 is TGTGCCAGCTCCCCCGGGGGTGGCTACGAGCAGTACTTC. Combining the CDR3 with reference TRBV18 and TRBJ2-7 gives the whole variable domain NAGVMQNPRHLVRRRGQEARLRCSPMKGHSHVYWYRQLPEEGLKFMVYLQKENIIDESGMPKERFSAEFPKEGPSILRIQQVVRGDSAAYFCASSPGGGYEQYFGPGTRLTVT.

The V and J genes are TRBV5-5 and TRBJ1-5; maybe TRBD1 (5 bases). V dropped 0 bases and J dropped 4 bases, with 11 bases sitting between them. The CDR3 has 15 amino acids. Germline CDR1 SGHKS, CDR2 YYEKEE (reference sequence). CDR3 sequence: CASSLADSLNQPQHF. The DNA for the CDR3 is TGTGCCAGCAGCTTGGCCGACAGTTTGAATCAGCCCCAGCATTTT.

V gene TRBV4-3 combines with J gene TRBJ2-2; D might be TRBD1 (6 bases). Trimming stripped 3 bases from V and 1 base from J, with 15 bases between. The germline V gene has CDR1 LGHNA and CDR2 YSLEER. CDR3 length equals 17 residues. The CDR3 protein is CASSQSPGTKNTGELFF. The CDR3 nucleotides read TGCGCCAGCAGCCAGTCCCCAGGGACAAAGAACACCGGGGAGCTGTTTTTT.

The chain employs TRBV19 and TRBJ2-1; 8 bases agree with TRBD2. Germline V gives CDR1 LNHDA, CDR2 SQIVND (reference sequence). Trimming took 7 bases from V and 7 from J; bases not matched to a gene: 12. The CDR3 loop spans 15 amino acids. Written as DNA, the CDR3 is TGTGCCAGTAACCCTCTGGGTAGCGGGGCGAATGAGCAGTTCTTC. Its translation: CASNPLGSGANEQFF.

The CDR3 nucleotides are TGCAGCGCCACTGGTTTGGTGCCGGGCTACGAGCAGTACTTC. Amino acid sequence: CSATGLVPGYEQYF. This chain uses TRBV29-1 with TRBJ2-7; D is undetermined. Per the germline V gene, CDR1 is SQVTM and CDR2 is ANQGSEA. CDR3 length: 14 amino acids. V was cut by 7 bases and J by 3 bases, with 19 bases left in between.

The CDR3 DNA reads as TGTGCCAGCAGTAAGGACAGTAGCCATAAGTTCAGTTCACCCCTCCACTTT. This translates into CASSKDSSHKFSSPLHF. The chain couples TRBV28 to TRBJ1-6; maybe TRBD1 (6 bases). The CDR3 contains 17 residues. The V end was cut by 5 bases, the J end by 9 bases, with 23 bases between. The germline V gene encodes CDR1 MDHEN and CDR2 SYDVKM.

The chain combines TRBV20-1 with TRBJ1-2, with D unresolved. This CDR3 has 11 residues. V was shortened by 7 bases and J by 7 bases, with 13 bases between the two germline ends. Germline CDR1 DFQATT, CDR2 SNEGSKA (reference sequence). In DNA, the CDR3 is TGCAGTGAGGCACAAAGCGGTGGCTACACCTTC. Its protein product is CSEAQSGGYTF.

This sequence joins TRBV13 and TRBJ2-1; D perhaps matches TRBD2 (5 bases). V shed 5 bases and J shed 9 bases, with 14 bases lying between them. The CDR3 runs 13 residues. The germline CDR1 and CDR2 sequences are PRHDT and FYEKMQ (reference sequence). The CDR3: CASSTDGIGEQFF. The CDR3 bases are TGTGCCAGCAGCACGGACGGGATAGGTGAGCAGTTCTTC.

The rearrangement uses TRBV5-1 and TRBJ1-6; TRBD1 might be the D (5 bases). V dropped 4 bases and J dropped 5 bases, with 16 bases sitting between them. The CDR3 contains 16 residues. Germline CDR1 is SGHRS and CDR2 is YFSETQ. Here the CDR3 reads CASSDPRGGDNSPLHF. In DNA form, the CDR3 reads TGCGCCAGCAGCGACCCGCGGGGGGGTGATAATTCACCCCTCCACTTT.

The chain is built from TRBV20-1 and TRBJ2-5, with 8 positions matching TRBD1. J was trimmed by 5 bases and V by 6 bases; bases with no gene match: 2. Germline-derived CDR1 and CDR2 are DFQATT and SNEGSKA (reference sequence). The CDR3 extends over 11 amino acids. CDR3 sequence (DNA): TGCAGTGCCTACAGGGGGGAGACCCAGTACTTC. This gives the protein CSAYRGETQYF.

DNA of the CDR3: TGTGCCAGCTCACTTGGGCTGAACACTGAAGCTTTCTTT. Translated: CASSLGLNTEAFF. The J gene is TRBJ1-1, the V gene TRBV18; D gene unclear. Germline CDR1 is KGHSH and CDR2 is LQKENI. The CDR3 has 13 residues. The ends were cut back, 4 bases at V and 0 bases at J, with 6 bases in the middle.

The rearrangement links TRBV29-1 to TRBJ1-2; the D gene is possibly TRBD1 (6 bases). The CDR3 covers 11 residues. Per germline, CDR1 SQVTM and CDR2 ANQGSEA. The CDR3 sequence: CGGGPEGGYTF. CDR3 in DNA: TGCGGCGGGGGCCCGGAGGGCGGCTACACCTTC. Supplemented by reference TRBV29-1 and TRBJ1-2, the full variable domain reads SAVISQKPSRDICQRGTSLTIQCQVDSQVTMMFWYRQQPGQSLTLIATANQGSEATYESGFVIDKFPISRPNLTFSTLTVSNMSPEDSSIYLCGGGPEGGYTFGSGTRLTVV.

The gene calls are TRBV15 and TRBJ2-5; 10 nucleotides match TRBD1. CDR3 size: 16 residues. Trimming at V came to 3 bases and at J to 3 bases, leaving 7 bases not matched to a gene. CDR1 is LNHNV and CDR2 is YYDKDF in the germline V gene (reference sequence). The CDR3 DNA reads as TGTGCCACCAGCAGGGGAGACAGGGGGCGGGAAGAGACCCAGTACTTC. Protein product: CATSRGDRGREETQYF.

J is TRBJ2-3 and V is TRBV30; D is ambiguous. CDR1 and CDR2 from the germline V gene are GTSNPN and SVGIG (reference sequence). The CDR3 totals 13 residues. Trimming removed 4 bases from V and 3 bases from J, with 11 bases in between. The CDR3 protein is CAWNPGRTDTQYF. CDR3 nucleotide sequence: TGTGCCTGGAATCCGGGTCGGACAGATACGCAGTATTTT.

The V call is TRBV7-2, the J call TRBJ1-1; TRBD1 aligns across 11 bases. The ends lost 4 bases at V and 6 bases at J; junction bases unmatched: 10. The CDR3 sequence is 16 residues long. Per germline, CDR1 SGHTA and CDR2 FQGNSA. Here the CDR3 reads CASSSPEGTGGPEAFF. The CDR3 DNA sequence: TGTGCCAGCAGCTCCCCCGAGGGGACAGGGGGTCCTGAAGCTTTCTTT.

This clone came up a few times. This chain uses TRBV30 with TRBJ2-3, with unresolved D. Trimming pared 0 bases from V and 5 bases from J, leaving 9 bases between. The CDR3 has 13 residues. Germline V gene sequence: CDR1 GTSNPN, CDR2 SVGIG (reference sequence). The CDR3: CAWSVLSQDTQYF. CDR3 nucleotides: TGTGCCTGGAGTGTACTAAGCCAAGATACGCAGTATTTT.

The rearrangement links TRBV28 to TRBJ2-3, with 8 positions matching TRBD2. With V trimmed by 6 bases and J by 4 bases, 9 bases remained unmatched. Germline CDR1 and CDR2: MDHEN and SYDVKM. The CDR3 spans 15 residues. CDR3 sequence reads: CASRASTGGADTQYF. DNA of the CDR3: TGTGCCAGCAGGGCTAGCACCGGGGGGGCAGATACGCAGTATTTT.

The CDR3 sequence: CASSPGTGYLGGQETQYF. The CDR3 region has the DNA TGTGCCAGCAGCCCAGGGACAGGGTACTTGGGGGGCCAAGAGACCCAGTACTTC. The rearrangement links TRBV7-9 to TRBJ2-5, with 9 bases matching TRBD1. With V trimmed by 5 bases and J by 1 base, 14 bases remained unmatched. Germline V gene lookup returns CDR1 SEHNR and CDR2 FQNEAQ (reference sequence). The CDR3 extends over 18 amino acids.

This clone is a singleton in its sample. The chain is built from TRBV28 and TRBJ2-7; 7 nucleotides match TRBD1. The CDR3 contains 14 residues. Germline CDR1 is MDHEN and CDR2 is SYDVKM. V lost 8 bases, J lost 5 bases, and 12 bases stayed unmatched. This CDR3 reads CASAPQGLDHEQYF. The CDR3 nucleotides read TGTGCCAGCGCACCACAGGGGCTGGACCACGAGCAGTACTTC.

The chain has TRBV5-4 and TRBJ2-1; D uncertain. Germline values: CDR1 SGHNT, CDR2 YYREEE (reference sequence). The CDR3 runs 13 residues. With 1 base removed from V and 8 bases from J, the gap between germline ends came to 10 bases. The CDR3 here is CASSLRPTDEQFF. The CDR3, as DNA: TGTGCCAGCAGCTTGCGCCCCACAGATGAGCAGTTCTTC.

The chain links TRBV7-9 to TRBJ2-3; the match to TRBD2 covers 8 bases. The CDR3 has 17 amino acids. Germline V gene lookup returns CDR1 SEHNR and CDR2 FQNEAQ (reference sequence). J was trimmed by 1 base and V by 5 bases; bases with no gene match: 11. CDR3 loop: CASSPTGTSTGTDTQYF. In DNA form, the CDR3 reads TGTGCCAGCAGCCCTACCGGGACTAGTACTGGCACAGATACGCAGTATTTT.

The rearrangement joins TRBV4-1 to TRBJ1-6; tentatively, D is TRBD1 (5 bases). Germline V gene lookup returns CDR1 MGHRA and CDR2 YSYEKL. V lost 4 bases and J 4 bases, leaving 14 bases between the germline ends. The CDR3 has 16 residues. CDR3 residues: CASSPRGGAYNSPLHF. The CDR3 DNA reads TGCGCCAGCAGCCCCCGGGGAGGGGCGTATAATTCACCCCTCCACTTT.

The rearrangement uses TRBV6-6 and TRBJ2-5; 8 nucleotides align to TRBD1. This CDR3 is built from 14 residues. Germline V lookup: CDR1 MNHNY, CDR2 SVGAGI (reference sequence). The trim removed 1 base at V and 10 bases at J, leaving 8 bases unmatched. CDR3 residues: CASSYYQGAWVQYF. The CDR3 DNA reads TGTGCCAGCAGTTACTACCAGGGGGCGTGGGTCCAGTACTTC.